The clone carrying this T cell receptor beta chain was seen once. The antigen is unknown. This sample was taken from a study of cytomegalovirus exposure and HLA in healthy donors. The overall study: Approximately 81% of 350 to 400 genotyped donors fell in the Caucasian-associated ancestry cluster.

This CDR3 has 16 amino acids. The V and J ends lost 0 bases and 3 bases respectively, with 15 bases between them. Germline V gene sequence: CDR1 LGHNA, CDR2 YNFKEQ. The PCR contained 60 Vbeta and 13 Jbeta primers. The data were produced by immunoSEQ multiplex PCR, yet TCRdb's version contains in-frame clones alone and is incomplete. The sample lists about 94,000 clones; under 80% were seen once. Study-wide points: In vitro, three CMV-associated chains proved specific for CMV antigens.

Input material: PBMCs. This TCR was recovered from a man between 35 and 55 years old in good health and CMV-seropositive. V is TRBV4-2 and J is TRBJ2-7, with D perhaps matching TRBD2 (6 bases). CDR3 DNA sequence: TGTGCCAGCAGCCAAGATCTCGGGAGACTCTTCTACGAGCAGTACTTC. Translating it yields CASSQDLGRLFYEQYF.